Only one count was recorded for the clone carrying this T cell receptor (beta chain). The sequenced target, TCR beta, came from blood CD8+ and CD4+ T cells. Bulk CD8+ and CD4+ cells came from magnetic negative isolation; CD8+ TEMRA by FACS. Trimming left V 5 bases short and J 2 bases short, with 18 bases between. The CDR3 has 15 residues. Germline V CDR1 and CDR2: SQVTM, ANQGSEA. This entry comes from a study of CD8 T cells in Susac syndrome. 0.5 to 1 ug RNA was reverse transcribed with random hexamers. An immunoSEQ multiplex PCR generated amplified TCR beta CDR3 products spanning 54 Vbeta and 13 Jbeta. TCRdb reanalysed the immunoSEQ multiplex PCR reads using MiXCR and keeps one entry per CDR3 protein. The profile covers hundreds of thousands of distinct CDR3 sequences, with 80% to 95% appearing a single time and 0.065% to 0.075% taken by the ten largest.

Specimen: CD4+ T cells from PBMCs. This chain uses TRBV29-1 with TRBJ1-1; a possible D gene is TRBD1 (5 bases). This clonotype originated in a human donor with multiple sclerosis. The CDR3 DNA follows: TGCAGCGTTTACGACAGCGGGGGAGAAAACACTGAAGCTTTCTTT. Residues: CSVYDSGGENTEAFF.